This TCR beta chain was found in a study of cytotoxic CD8 clonotypes in ibrutinib-treated CLL. The CDR3 consists of 15 residues. In germline, CDR1 is LNHNV, CDR2 YYDKDF (reference sequence). Germline trimming cut 2 bases from V and 10 bases from J; bases unmatched to any gene: 6. This clone was observed a few times. Its antigen remains unknown. Sequenced by immunoSEQ multiplex PCR; TCRdb stores in-frame clones only, minus some. This sample has 76,000 or so clones, with around four fifths found just once. Findings of the study overall: Exceeding age-matched healthy donors, baseline clonality also tracked the counts of circulating CD8+ T cells. Among the clonotypes, public ones were uncommon and contracted or held stable on treatment.

The TCR sequence derives from a human donor with chronic lymphocytic leukemia. The chain employs TRBV15 and TRBJ2-1, with TRBD2 matching over 12 bases. The material was PBMCs, obtained after 24 months of ibrutinib treatment. CDR3 in amino acids: CATSRRSSGRDEQFF. CDR3 bases: TGTGCCACCAGCAGACGGTCTAGCGGGAGGGACGAGCAGTTCTTC. The full variable domain, completed using reference TRBV15 and TRBJ2-1, is DAMVIQNPRYQVTQFGKPVTLSCSQTLNHNVMYWYQQKSSQAPKLLFHYYDKDFNNEADTPDNFQSRRPNTSFCFLDIRSPGLGDTAMYLCATSRRSSGRDEQFFGPGTRLTVL.